The T cell receptor beta chain described here comes from a study of molecular identifiers for immune sequencing clone quantification. Comments on this clonotype: The antigen is not known. One end of the junction does not line up with germline, which may come from a read error.

Preparation methods for the bulk TCR libraries were those previously described, with listed TCR primers. TCRdb fed the PCR reads into MiXCR, producing one record per CDR3 protein. The data contain roughly 630,000 distinct CDR3 sequences, about 25% of them seen just once; the ten biggest clones take up 0.78%. This CDR3 is built from 17 residues. General study points: Over 98% of effector molecules, yet under 1% of naive-cell molecules, were held by clones above 20 RNA copies.

The material sequenced was naive CD8+ T cells from blood, with Jurkat cell RNA spiked in. The subset here: FACS-sorted CD8+CD4-CCR7+CD45RA+ naive T cells. This clonotype was sampled from a human donor in good health. Some libraries in this study had Jurkat cell RNA spiked in. The V call is TRBV5-3, the J call TRBJ2-5, with TRBD2 matching 8 bases. TRBV5-3 is an ORF for which the function is uncertain. DNA for the CDR3: TGTGCCAGCAGCTTGGGGAATTCGGGAGGGCCCCGAGAGACCCAGTACTTC. This translates into CASSLGNSGGPRETQYF.